This T cell receptor (beta chain) was documented in a study of cytomegalovirus exposure and HLA in healthy donors. Study-wide results and limits: The study had only CMV serostatus as immune exposure information. In vitro confirmation showed three CMV-associated chains to be CMV antigen specific.

Points on this clone: Its antigen remains unknown.

The germline V gene has CDR1 GTSNPN and CDR2 SVGIG (reference sequence). This CDR3 region has 13 residues. The PCR employed 60 Vbeta primers together with 13 Jbeta primers. Sequencing used immunoSEQ multiplex PCR; TCRdb keeps in-frame clones, though not all of them. The sample yields roughly 56,000 clones, around 80% seen once. The specimen sequenced was PBMCs. J is TRBJ1-4 and V is TRBV30, with D unresolved. The clonotype comes from a man over 45 in good health and CMV-seropositive. For the CDR3, the DNA is TGTGACTTGTCGATATCAACTAATGAAAAACTGTTTTTT. Protein: CDLSISTNEKLFF.